These 3 T cell receptor beta chains were all obtained from the same sample, sequenced in a study of CD8+ T cells in alopecia areata. Sorting of pooled cutaneous lymph node cells was based on CD4, CD8alpha, NKG2D, NKG2ACE and other markers. TCR sequencing used cDNA made by reverse transcription of extracted RNA. TCRdb's copy holds only in-frame clones and misses some; the assay was immunoSEQ multiplex PCR. This repertoire holds 9,800 or so clones, and none appear only once. Source material: CD8+ T cells sorted from a lymph node. These receptors were obtained from a C3H/HeJ mouse with alopecia areata. This strain has MHC haplotype H2-k.

This clone was observed at least ten times. Here the gene names and germline are mouse. The CDR3 loop reads CASSPPGHLYEQYF. CDR3 bases read: TGTGCTAGCAGTCCACCGGGACACCTCTAT. V and J are TRBV29 and TRBJ2-7, with D perhaps matching TRBD1 (6 bases). The observed sequence ends 4 residues before the CDR3 terminus, with the missing tail filled in from the germline J gene. V was shortened by 5 bases and J by 3 bases, with 14 bases between the two germline ends. From germline, CDR1 is MSHET and CDR2 SYDVDS. The length of the CDR3 is 14 residues.

This clone was counted many times. Mouse gene names and germline throughout. CDR3 region: CASSPQTKNTGQLYF. The covered CDR3 bases are TGTGCCAGCAGCCCCCAGACAAAAAACACCGGG. The gene calls are TRBV14 and TRBJ2-2, with unresolved D. The read ends 4 residues early relative to the CDR3; the germline J gene fills the gap. The germline V gene has CDR1 SGHDT and CDR2 FRDEAV. V lost 5 bases and J 1 base, leaving 12 bases between the germline ends. This CDR3 comprises 15 residues.

This clone was seen at least ten times. Mouse gene names and germline throughout. The CDR3 spells CASSRTGDDTEVFF. The DNA read from the CDR3 is TGTGCTAGCAGTAGGACAGGGGATGACACA. The chain combines TRBV17 with TRBJ1-1, with 8 bases fitting TRBD1. Read sequence stops 4 residues before the CDR3 end, and the germline J gene provides the missing end. CDR1 MNHDT and CDR2 YYDKIL come from the germline V gene. The CDR3 runs to 14 residues. The ends lost 3 bases at V and 3 bases at J; junction bases unmatched: 3.